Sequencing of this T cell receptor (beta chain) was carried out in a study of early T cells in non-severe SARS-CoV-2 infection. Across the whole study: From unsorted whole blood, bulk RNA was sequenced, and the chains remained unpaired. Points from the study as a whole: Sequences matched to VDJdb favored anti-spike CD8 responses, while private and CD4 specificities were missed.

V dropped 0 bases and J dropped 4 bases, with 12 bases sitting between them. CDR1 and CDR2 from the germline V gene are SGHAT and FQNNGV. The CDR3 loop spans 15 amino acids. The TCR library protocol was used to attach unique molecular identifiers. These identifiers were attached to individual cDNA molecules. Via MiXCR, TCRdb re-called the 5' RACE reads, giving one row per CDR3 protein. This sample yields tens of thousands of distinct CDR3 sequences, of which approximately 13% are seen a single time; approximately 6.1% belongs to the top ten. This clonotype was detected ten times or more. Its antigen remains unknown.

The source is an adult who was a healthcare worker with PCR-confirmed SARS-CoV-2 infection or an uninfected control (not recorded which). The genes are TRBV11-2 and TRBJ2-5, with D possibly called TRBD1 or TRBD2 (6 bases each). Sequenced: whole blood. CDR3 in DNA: TGTGCCAGCAGCTTAGAGCTTGGGGGGCGAGAGACCCAGTACTTC. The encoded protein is CASSLELGGRETQYF. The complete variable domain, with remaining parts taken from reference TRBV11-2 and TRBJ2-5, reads EAGVAQSPRYKIIEKRQSVAFWCNPISGHATLYWYQQILGQGPKLLIQFQNNGVVDDSQLPKDRFSAERLKGVDSTLKIQPAKLEDSAVYLCASSLELGGRETQYFGPGTRLLVL.